This T cell receptor beta chain was captured by sequencing in a study of control samples from healthy donors and cancer patients. Using immunoSEQ multiplex PCR, the repertoire was profiled, and TCRdb retains in-frame clones only, with some absent. The repertoire holds under 200,000 clones, with around 88% as singletons. V was trimmed by 1 base and J by 5 bases, leaving 20 bases between them. The germline gives CDR1 MNHNS, CDR2 SASEGT. This CDR3 spans 17 amino acids. This rearrangement joins TRBV6-1 to TRBJ1-2; D is perhaps TRBD1 (5 bases). Specimen: blood. The TCR sequence derives from a woman aged 30 to 39 in good health. This CDR3 reads CASSEGSILGTSYGYTF. CDR3 DNA sequence: TGTGCCAGCAGTGAAGGATCGATTTTGGGGACGTCTTATGGCTACACCTTC.